The rows below give T cell receptor beta chains drawn from one sample of a study of blood T cell repertoires in COVID-19. The table came from immunoSEQ multiplex PCR; TCRdb's copy has only in-frame clones and leaves some out. The data contain about 270,000 clones, about nine tenths of them singletons. The material sequenced was peripheral blood. These receptors were obtained from a person between 18 and 30 years old with COVID-19, enrolled during active disease. The CDR3 runs from the conserved cysteine through the conserved F or W. A D gene is named only where the DNA matches it firmly. Where a row states a size, it is once, few, many or the class of an expanded clone; other rows omit it.

j_call clone_size d_call v_call cdr3_nt cdr3_aa
TRBJ1-5 - - TRBV5-3 TGTGCCAGAAGCCGAGCAGGGTCATTGCAGCCCCAGCATTTT CARSRAGSLQPQHF
TRBJ2-7 - - TRBV2 TGTGCCAGCAGTAGAGAACAGGGCTACGAGCAGTACTTC CASSREQGYEQYF
TRBJ2-7 - - TRBV20-1 TGCAGTGCTTTTAGAAACTACGAGCAGTACTTC CSAFRNYEQYF
TRBJ2-7 - TRBD1 TRBV5-1 TGCGCCAGCAGCTTGGGGCCGGGACAGGGATCCTACGAGCAGTACTTC CASSLGPGQGSYEQYF
TRBJ2-5 - - TRBV2 TGTGCCAGCAGTGAAGCGAGAATGAGCCAAGAGACCCAGTACTTC CASSEARMSQETQYF
TRBJ2-4 - - TRBV3-1/TRBV3-2 TGTGCCAGCAGCCACAGCGGATCAGCCAAAAACATTCAGTACTTC CASSHSGSAKNIQYF
TRBJ2-7 - - TRBV2 TGTGCCAGCAGTGAGAGGTTACTCTACGAGCAGTACTTC CASSERLLYEQYF
TRBJ1-1 - - TRBV19 TGTGCCAGTACCCCGAATCATTTAGTCACTGAAGCTTTCTTT CASTPNHLVTEAFF
TRBJ2-7 - TRBD1 TRBV28 TGTGCCAGCAACCCGTACTCCGGGACAGCCTCCTACGAGCAGTACTTC CASNPYSGTASYEQYF
TRBJ2-1 - - TRBV28 TGTGCCAGCACCTCTAAGGAAGGACTAAGATTTCACGAGCAGTTCTTC CASTSKEGLRFHEQFF
TRBJ2-1 - TRBD2 TRBV5-5 TGTGCCAGCAGCCTTTGGGGTAGCGGGATTAGCTCCTACAATGAGCAGTTCTTC CASSLWGSGISSYNEQFF
TRBJ2-3 - - TRBV7-2 TGTGCCAGCACCTTGGGGCTAAATACGCAGTATTTT CASTLGLNTQYF
TRBJ2-7 - TRBD2 TRBV9 TGTGCCAGCAGCGGTAGTATTAGCGGGAGTGGGGACGAGCAGTACTTC CASSGSISGSGDEQYF
TRBJ2-2 - TRBD2 TRBV9 TGTGCCAGCATGGCTAGCGGGAGGGAAGCGAACACCGGGGAGCTGTTTTTT CASMASGREANTGELFF
TRBJ2-1 once - TRBV5-1 TGCGCCAGCAGCTTGTCCGGGGTCGATGAGCAGTTCTTC CASSLSGVDEQFF
TRBJ2-7 once TRBD2 TRBV5-1 TGCGCCAGCAGCGCCAGGACTAGCGGGAGCTACGAGCAGTACTTC CASSARTSGSYEQYF
TRBJ2-2 - TRBD2 TRBV5-5 TGTGCCAGCAGCCGGGACGTCCCGCAGCGGGAGGATACCGGGGAGCTGTTTTTT CASSRDVPQREDTGELFF
TRBJ2-2 - - TRBV19 TGTGCCAGTAGTACTCTGAACACCGGGGAGCTGTTTTTT CASSTLNTGELFF
TRBJ2-3 - TRBD1 TRBV7-2 TGTGCCAGCAGCTCGGTTGAGGGGGCTAGCACAGATACGCAGTATTTT CASSSVEGASTDTQYF
TRBJ2-7 - TRBD1 TRBV5-8 TGTGCCAGCAGCTTGTCCCGGGACAGGCTATCCTACGAGCAGTACTTC CASSLSRDRLSYEQYF
TRBJ2-1 - - TRBV6-2/TRBV6-3 TGTGCCAGCAGTTACCGCGGGACCCACAATGAGCAGTTCTTC CASSYRGTHNEQFF
TRBJ2-7 once TRBD1 TRBV27 TGTGCCAGCAGTCTGACAGGGTTCTACGAGCAGTACTTC CASSLTGFYEQYF
TRBJ2-1 - - TRBV3-1/TRBV3-2 TGTGCCAGCAGCCAATTGACAGGAGACAATGAGCAGTTCTTC CASSQLTGDNEQFF
TRBJ2-1 - TRBD1 TRBV27 TGTGCCAGCAGTTCACCGGGACAGGCGTACAATGAGCAGTTCTTC CASSSPGQAYNEQFF
TRBJ2-1 - TRBD1 TRBV29-1 TGCAGCGTTGATCCCGGGACAGGACTCCACAATGAGCAGTTCTTC CSVDPGTGLHNEQFF
TRBJ2-1 - TRBD2 TRBV6-5 TGTGCCAGCGTCGGACTAGCGGGAGCTTCCTATGAGCAGTTCTTC CASVGLAGASYEQFF
TRBJ2-7 - TRBD2 TRBV6-5 TGTGCCAGCACGGCCACTAGCGGCTCCTACGAGCAGTACTTC CASTATSGSYEQYF
TRBJ2-7 - TRBD1 TRBV15 TGTGCCACCGGTCAGGACAGGGCGGTAAGCGAGCAGTACTTC CATGQDRAVSEQYF
TRBJ2-3 - - TRBV4-1 TGCGCCAGCAGCCAAGATGCTACCACAGATACGCAGTATTTT CASSQDATTDTQYF
TRBJ2-1 - - TRBV11-2 TGTGCCAGCAGCTCCATCCGAGGTAGGTCCTACAATGAGCAGTTCTTC CASSSIRGRSYNEQFF
TRBJ1-2 few TRBD1 TRBV6-1 TGTGCCAGCAGTGAAGGGACAGGGAGAAGGGGCTACACCTTC CASSEGTGRRGYTF
TRBJ2-5 - TRBD1 TRBV19 TGTGCCAGTAGTATGAGAGGGGGACAGGGTCTAAGTAGGGAGACCCAGTACTTC CASSMRGGQGLSRETQYF
TRBJ1-1 - TRBD1 TRBV6-4 TGTGCCAGCAGTGAGGCACCGGGACAGGGGACTGAAGCTTTCTTT CASSEAPGQGTEAFF
TRBJ2-6 - - TRBV19 TGTGCCAGTACAGTGGGTCTTCCGGGCTCTGGGGCCAACGTCCTGACTTTC CASTVGLPGSGANVLTF
TRBJ2-2 - - TRBV5-1 TGCGCCAGCAGCCTGGACAGCTACGCGAACACCGGGGAGCTGTTTTTT CASSLDSYANTGELFF
TRBJ1-1 - - TRBV9 TGTGCCAGCAGCCCTATAATATCCGGGGGCACTGAAGCTTTCTTT CASSPIISGGTEAFF
TRBJ2-7 - TRBD1 TRBV6-9 TGTGCCAGCAGTTATCCCCAGGGGACAGGGGACGAGCAGTACTTC CASSYPQGTGDEQYF
TRBJ2-5 - TRBD1 TRBV12-5 TGTGCTAGTGGTGCGGGACAGGGGAGGGGAGAGACCCAGTACTTC CASGAGQGRGETQYF
TRBJ2-1 - - TRBV21-1 TGTGCCAGCAGCAAAGCTCTAGCGGACTCCTACAATGAGCAGTTCTTC CASSKALADSYNEQFF
TRBJ1-2 - TRBD1 TRBV5-4 TGTGCCAGCAGCCTCGGACAGGGAGAGAATGGCTACACCTTC CASSLGQGENGYTF
TRBJ2-1 - - TRBV14 TGTGCCAGCAGCCAAGATAAGCTAAATGAGCAGTTCTTC CASSQDKLNEQFF
TRBJ2-7 - - TRBV11-3 TGTGCCAGCAGCTTCGGGAGCACCTACGAGCAGTACTTC CASSFGSTYEQYF
TRBJ2-5 - - TRBV13 TGTGCCAGCGCCAGGGGCGGGAGAGCTAACCAAGAGACCCAGTACTTC CASARGGRANQETQYF
TRBJ2-3 - - TRBV24-1 TGTGCCACCAGGGCCTCTAGTCCAGATACGCAGTATTTT CATRASSPDTQYF
TRBJ2-3 - - TRBV7-2 TGTGCCAGCAGCTTAGGCGGCCGAGCGGATAACACAGATACGCAGTATTTT CASSLGGRADNTDTQYF
TRBJ1-6 - - TRBV28 TGTGCCAGCAGGCCTCCCAAGTTGTCTGGAGTCGGTGTCCACTTT CASRPPKLSGVGVHF
TRBJ2-2 - TRBD2 TRBV7-9 TGTGCCAGCAGCCGGGACTACGGGCCGAACACCGGGGAGCTGTTTTTT CASSRDYGPNTGELFF
TRBJ1-6 - - TRBV28 TGTGCCAGCAGTTTGGAGACTCCGAGGAATTCACCCCTCCACTTT CASSLETPRNSPLHF
TRBJ2-1 - - TRBV24-1 TGTGCCACCAGTGATTTCTTCAATGAGCAGTTCTTC CATSDFFNEQFF
TRBJ2-1 - - TRBV6-6 TGTGCCAGCAGTCTCCTCCACAATGAGCAGTTCTTC CASSLLHNEQFF
TRBJ2-7 - TRBD2 TRBV10-3 TGTGCCATCAGTGGAACAACAGGGACTAGCGGGATCTACGAGCAGTACTTC CAISGTTGTSGIYEQYF
TRBJ1-1 - - TRBV7-8 TGTGCCAGCAGCTTCTATGGCAGGGGAAAGAACACTGAAGCTTTCTTT CASSFYGRGKNTEAFF
TRBJ1-2 - - TRBV4-3 TGCGCCAGCAGCCAAGAACACCAGGCTAACTATGGCTACACCTTC CASSQEHQANYGYTF
TRBJ1-1 - TRBD1 TRBV5-8 TGTGCCAGCACCCTCCCAGACAGGGGAAAAGCTTTCTTT CASTLPDRGKAFF